Each of the 4 T cell receptor beta chains below was sequenced from the same sample in a study of CD8 T cells in ankylosing spondylitis. In TCRdb, the 5' RACE reads were re-called with MiXCR into one record per CDR3 protein. The data contain 45,000 to 65,000 distinct CDR3 sequences, around 7.4% of them singletons. Sequences were obtained from blood, either unsorted or a sorted T cell fraction (not recorded which). These receptors were taken from a female donor with ankylosing spondylitis or in good health (not recorded which).

This clonotype was observed many times. This chain connects TRBV4-3 to TRBJ1-5; D is unresolved. V lost 0 bases, J lost 2 bases, and 14 bases lay in between. Germline values: CDR1 LGHNA, CDR2 YSLEER. The CDR3 sequence is 17 residues long. CDR3 residues: CASSQDRADMGNQPQHF. The CDR3 coding sequence is TGCGCCAGCAGCCAAGATAGGGCGGATATGGGCAATCAGCCCCAGCATTTT.

This clonotype was observed many times. The V and J genes are TRBV19 and TRBJ2-3; 8 positions agree with TRBD2. Trimming at V came to 9 bases and at J to 2 bases, leaving 7 bases not matched to a gene. The CDR3 has 14 residues. Germline V lookup: CDR1 LNHDA, CDR2 SQIVND (reference sequence). CDR3 loop: CASNMRGDTDTQYF. As DNA, the CDR3 is TGTGCCAGCAACATGCGGGGGGACACAGATACGCAGTATTTT.

This clonotype has only a few counts. The chain couples TRBV18 to TRBJ2-2; 7 positions match TRBD1. CDR1 KGHSH and CDR2 LQKENI come from the germline V gene. J gave up 7 bases and V 4 bases, and 0 bases lay outside the gene matches. The CDR3 is 12 residues long. The CDR3 bases are TGTGCCAGCTCACGGGACAGCGGGGAGCTGTTTTTT. The encoded protein is CASSRDSGELFF.

V is TRBV5-5 and J is TRBJ2-2; 7 nucleotides line up with TRBD2. Germline V gene sequence: CDR1 SGHKS, CDR2 YYEKEE (reference sequence). With 3 bases clipped from V and 5 bases from J, the junction kept 16 bases outside the gene matches. This CDR3 has 18 amino acids. CDR3 coding DNA: TGTGCCAGCAGCTCAGCCGCCGGACTAGTTCGGCGGACCGGGGAGCTGTTTTTT. Its protein product is CASSSAAGLVRRTGELFF.